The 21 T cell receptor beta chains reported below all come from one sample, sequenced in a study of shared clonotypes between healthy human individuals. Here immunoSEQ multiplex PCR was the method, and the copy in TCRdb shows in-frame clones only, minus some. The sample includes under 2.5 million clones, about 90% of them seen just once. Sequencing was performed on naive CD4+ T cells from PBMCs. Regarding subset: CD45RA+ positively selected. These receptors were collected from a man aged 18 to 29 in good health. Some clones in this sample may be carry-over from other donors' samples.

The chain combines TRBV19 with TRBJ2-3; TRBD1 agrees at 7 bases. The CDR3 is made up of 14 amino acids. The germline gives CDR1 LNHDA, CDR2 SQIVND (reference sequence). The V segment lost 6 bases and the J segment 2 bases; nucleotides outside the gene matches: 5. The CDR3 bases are TGTGCCAGTAGCGTGGACAGGACCACAGATACGCAGTATTTT. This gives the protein CASSVDRTTDTQYF.

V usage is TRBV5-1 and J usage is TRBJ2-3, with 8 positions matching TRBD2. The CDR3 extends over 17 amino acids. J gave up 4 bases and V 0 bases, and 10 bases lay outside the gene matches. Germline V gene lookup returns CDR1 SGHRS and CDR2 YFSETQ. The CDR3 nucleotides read TGCGCCAGCAGCTTGGGAATTCGAGCGGGAGAACCAGATACGCAGTATTTT. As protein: CASSLGIRAGEPDTQYF.

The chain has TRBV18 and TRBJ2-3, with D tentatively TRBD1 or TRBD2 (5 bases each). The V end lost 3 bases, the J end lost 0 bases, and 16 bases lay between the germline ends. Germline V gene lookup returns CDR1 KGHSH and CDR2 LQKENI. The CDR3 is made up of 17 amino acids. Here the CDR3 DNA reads TGTGCCAGCTCACCTGTCGCTGGGACCTCTAGCACAGATACGCAGTATTTT. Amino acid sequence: CASSPVAGTSSTDTQYF.

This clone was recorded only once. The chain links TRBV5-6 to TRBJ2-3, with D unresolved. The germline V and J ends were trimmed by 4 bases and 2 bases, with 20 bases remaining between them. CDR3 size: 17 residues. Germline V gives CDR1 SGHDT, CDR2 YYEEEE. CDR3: CASSRPSLRPPTDTQYF. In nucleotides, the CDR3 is TGTGCCAGCAGCAGACCCAGTCTGCGTCCCCCCACAGATACGCAGTATTTT.

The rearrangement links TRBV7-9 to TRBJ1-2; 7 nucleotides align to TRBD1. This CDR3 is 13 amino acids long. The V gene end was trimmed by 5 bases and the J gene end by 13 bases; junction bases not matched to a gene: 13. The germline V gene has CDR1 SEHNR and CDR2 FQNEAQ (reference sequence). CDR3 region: CASSPGGNGVVTF. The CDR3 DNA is TGTGCCAGCAGCCCAGGGGGTAATGGAGTAGTCACCTTC.

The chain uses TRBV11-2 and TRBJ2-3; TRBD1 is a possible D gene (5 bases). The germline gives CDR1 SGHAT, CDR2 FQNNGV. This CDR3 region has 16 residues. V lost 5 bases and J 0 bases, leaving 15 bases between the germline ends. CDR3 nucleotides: TGTGCCAGCAGCCCGGGTCAGGGTTTTAGCACAGATACGCAGTATTTT. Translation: CASSPGQGFSTDTQYF.

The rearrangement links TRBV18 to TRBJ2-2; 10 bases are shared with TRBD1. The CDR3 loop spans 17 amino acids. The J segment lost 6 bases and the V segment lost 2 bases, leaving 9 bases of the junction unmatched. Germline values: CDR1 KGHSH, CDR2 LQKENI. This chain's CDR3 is CASSPGRTGGTSGELFF. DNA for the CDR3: TGTGCCAGCTCACCAGGAAGGACAGGGGGGACGTCCGGGGAGCTGTTTTTT.

The CDR3 reads CASSLNPGQGLEAFF. The CDR3 bases are TGCGCCAGCAGCTTGAATCCCGGACAGGGGCTTGAAGCTTTCTTT. The chain uses TRBV5-1 and TRBJ1-1, with 9 bases matching TRBD1. V trimming: 1 base; J trimming: 7 bases; junction bases outside the gene matches: 8. There are 15 residues in the CDR3. In germline, CDR1 is SGHRS, CDR2 YFSETQ.

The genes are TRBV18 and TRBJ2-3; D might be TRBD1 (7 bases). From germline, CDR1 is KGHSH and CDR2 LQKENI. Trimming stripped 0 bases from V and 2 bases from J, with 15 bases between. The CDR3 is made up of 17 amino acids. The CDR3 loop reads CASSPPGGGRATDTQYF. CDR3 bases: TGTGCCAGCTCACCACCCGGAGGGGGCCGGGCCACAGATACGCAGTATTTT. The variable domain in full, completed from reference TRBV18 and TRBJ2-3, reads NAGVMQNPRHLVRRRGQEARLRCSPMKGHSHVYWYRQLPEEGLKFMVYLQKENIIDESGMPKERFSAEFPKEGPSILRIQQVVRGDSAAYFCASSPPGGGRATDTQYFGPGTRLTVL.

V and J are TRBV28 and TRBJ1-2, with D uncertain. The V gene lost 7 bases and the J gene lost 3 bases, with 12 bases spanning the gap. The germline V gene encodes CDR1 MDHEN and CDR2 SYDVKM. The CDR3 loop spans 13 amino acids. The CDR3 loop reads CASTPSGYYGYTF. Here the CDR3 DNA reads TGTGCCAGCACCCCCTCCGGGTACTATGGCTACACCTTC.

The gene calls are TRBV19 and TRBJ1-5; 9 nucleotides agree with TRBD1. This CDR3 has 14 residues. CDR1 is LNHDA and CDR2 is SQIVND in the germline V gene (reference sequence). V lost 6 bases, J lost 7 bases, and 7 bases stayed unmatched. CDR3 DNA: TGTGCCAGTAGGTACAGGGGGCCGGGACAGCCCCAGCATTTT. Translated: CASRYRGPGQPQHF.

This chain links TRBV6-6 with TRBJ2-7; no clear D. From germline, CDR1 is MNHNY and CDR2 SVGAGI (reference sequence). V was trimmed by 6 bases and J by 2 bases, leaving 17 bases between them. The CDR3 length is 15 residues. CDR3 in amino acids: CASRTDNRRPYEQYF. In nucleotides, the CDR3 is TGTGCCAGCAGAACCGACAACCGCCGTCCCTACGAGCAGTACTTC.

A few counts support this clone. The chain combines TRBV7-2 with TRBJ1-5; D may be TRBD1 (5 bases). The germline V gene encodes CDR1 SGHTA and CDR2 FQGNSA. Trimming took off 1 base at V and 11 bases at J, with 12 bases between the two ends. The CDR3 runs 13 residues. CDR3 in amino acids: CASSLGGVETQHF. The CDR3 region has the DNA TGTGCCAGCAGCTTAGGGGGGGTAGAGACCCAGCATTTT.

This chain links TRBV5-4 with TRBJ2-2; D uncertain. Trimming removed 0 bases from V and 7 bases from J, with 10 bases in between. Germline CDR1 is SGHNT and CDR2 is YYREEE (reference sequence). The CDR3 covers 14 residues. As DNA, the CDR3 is TGTGCCAGCAGCTTGGCCGGGTTTGGCGGGGAGCTGTTTTTT. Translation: CASSLAGFGGELFF.

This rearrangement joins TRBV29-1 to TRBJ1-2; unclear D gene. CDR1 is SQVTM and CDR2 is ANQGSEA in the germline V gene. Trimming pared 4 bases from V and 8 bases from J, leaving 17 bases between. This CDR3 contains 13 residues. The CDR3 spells CSVGERIRAGYTF. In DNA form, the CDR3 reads TGCAGCGTTGGTGAGCGGATCCGAGCGGGCTACACCTTC.

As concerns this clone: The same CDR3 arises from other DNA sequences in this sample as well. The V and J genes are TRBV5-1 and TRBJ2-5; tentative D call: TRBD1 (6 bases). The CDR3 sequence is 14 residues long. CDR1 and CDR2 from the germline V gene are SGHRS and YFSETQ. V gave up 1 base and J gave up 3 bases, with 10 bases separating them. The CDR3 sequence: CASSLQGSEETQYF. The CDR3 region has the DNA TGCGCCAGCAGCTTGCAGGGGTCGGAAGAGACCCAGTACTTC.

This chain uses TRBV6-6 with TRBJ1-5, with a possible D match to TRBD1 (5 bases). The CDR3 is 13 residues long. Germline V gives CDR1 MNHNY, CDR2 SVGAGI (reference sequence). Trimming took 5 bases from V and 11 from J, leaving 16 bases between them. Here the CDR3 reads CASSGGPSPAQHF. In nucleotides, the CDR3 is TGTGCCAGCAGTGGGGGACCGTCCCCGGCCCAGCATTTT.

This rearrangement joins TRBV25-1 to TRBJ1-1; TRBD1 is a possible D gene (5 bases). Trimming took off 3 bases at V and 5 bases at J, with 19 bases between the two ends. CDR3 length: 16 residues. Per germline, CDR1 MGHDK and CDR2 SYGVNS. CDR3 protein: CASSEKSLAGRTEAFF. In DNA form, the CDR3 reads TGTGCCAGCAGTGAGAAAAGCTTGGCAGGGCGAACTGAAGCTTTCTTT. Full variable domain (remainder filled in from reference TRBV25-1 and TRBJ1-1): EADIYQTPRYLVIGTGKKITLECSQTMGHDKMYWYQQDPGMELHLIHYSYGVNSTEKGDLSSESTVSRIRTEHFPLTLESARPSHTSQYLCASSEKSLAGRTEAFFGQGTRLTVV.

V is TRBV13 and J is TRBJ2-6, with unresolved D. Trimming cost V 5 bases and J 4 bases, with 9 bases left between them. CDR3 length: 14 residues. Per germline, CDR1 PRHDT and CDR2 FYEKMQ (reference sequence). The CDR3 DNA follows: TGTGCCAGCAGCCCATACACCGGGGCCAACGTCCTGACTTTC. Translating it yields CASSPYTGANVLTF.

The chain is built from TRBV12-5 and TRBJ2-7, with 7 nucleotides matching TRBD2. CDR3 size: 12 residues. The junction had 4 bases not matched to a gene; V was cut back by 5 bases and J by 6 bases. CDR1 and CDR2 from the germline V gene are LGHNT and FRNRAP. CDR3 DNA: TGTGCTAGTGGTCCGGGGGAGGGCGAGCAGTACTTC. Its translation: CASGPGEGEQYF. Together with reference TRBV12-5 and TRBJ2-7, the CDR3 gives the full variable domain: DARVTQTPRHKVTEMGQEVTMRCQPILGHNTVFWYRQTMMQGLELLAYFRNRAPLDDSGMPKDRFSAEMPDATLATLKIQPSEPRDSAVYFCASGPGEGEQYFGPGTRLTVT.

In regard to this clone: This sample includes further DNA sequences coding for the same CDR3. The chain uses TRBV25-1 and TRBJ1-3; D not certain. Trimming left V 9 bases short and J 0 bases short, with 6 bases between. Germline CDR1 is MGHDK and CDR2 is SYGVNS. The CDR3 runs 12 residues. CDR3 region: CASSYSGNTIYF. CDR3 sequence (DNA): TGTGCCAGTAGTTACTCTGGAAACACCATATATTTT.